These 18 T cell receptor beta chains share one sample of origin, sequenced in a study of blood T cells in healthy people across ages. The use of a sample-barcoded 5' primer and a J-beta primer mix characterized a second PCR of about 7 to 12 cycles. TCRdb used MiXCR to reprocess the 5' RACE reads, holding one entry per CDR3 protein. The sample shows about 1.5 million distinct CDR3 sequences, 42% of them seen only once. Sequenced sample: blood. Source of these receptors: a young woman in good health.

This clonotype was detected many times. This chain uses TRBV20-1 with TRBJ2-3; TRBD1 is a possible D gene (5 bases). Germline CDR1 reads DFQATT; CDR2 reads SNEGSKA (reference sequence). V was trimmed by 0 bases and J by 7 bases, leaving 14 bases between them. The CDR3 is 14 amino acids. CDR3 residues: CSARDAAGKNTQYF. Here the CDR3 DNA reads TGCAGTGCTAGAGATGCGGCAGGGAAAAATACGCAGTATTTT.

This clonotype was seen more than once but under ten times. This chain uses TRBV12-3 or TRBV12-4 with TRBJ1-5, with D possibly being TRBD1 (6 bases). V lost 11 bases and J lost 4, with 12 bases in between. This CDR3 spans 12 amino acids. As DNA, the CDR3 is TGTGCCGTGGGCAGGGGAAATCAGCCCCAGCATTTT. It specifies CAVGRGNQPQHF.

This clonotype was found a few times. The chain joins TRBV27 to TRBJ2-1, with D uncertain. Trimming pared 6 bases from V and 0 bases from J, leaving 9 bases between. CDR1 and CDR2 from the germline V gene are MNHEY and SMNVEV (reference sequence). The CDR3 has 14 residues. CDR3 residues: CASRTRSSYNEQFF. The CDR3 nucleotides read TGTGCCAGCAGGACTCGGAGCTCCTACAATGAGCAGTTCTTC.

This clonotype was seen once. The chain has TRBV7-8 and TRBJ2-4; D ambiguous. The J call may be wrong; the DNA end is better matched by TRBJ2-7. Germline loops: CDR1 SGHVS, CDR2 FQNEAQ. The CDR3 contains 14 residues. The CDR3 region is CASSLDARNYEQYF. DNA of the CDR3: TGTGCCAGCAGCTTAGACGCCCGAAACTACGAGCAGTACTTC.

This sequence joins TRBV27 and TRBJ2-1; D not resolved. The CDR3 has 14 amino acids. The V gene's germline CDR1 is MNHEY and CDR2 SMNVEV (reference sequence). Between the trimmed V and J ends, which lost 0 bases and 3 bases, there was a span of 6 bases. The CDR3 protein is CASSLSTIYNEQFF. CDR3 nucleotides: TGTGCCAGCAGTTTATCGACCATCTACAATGAGCAGTTCTTC.

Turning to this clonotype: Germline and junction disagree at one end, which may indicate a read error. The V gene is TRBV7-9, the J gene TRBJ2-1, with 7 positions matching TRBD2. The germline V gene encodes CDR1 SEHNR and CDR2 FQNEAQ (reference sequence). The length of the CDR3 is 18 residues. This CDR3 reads CASSLGVRGSRSYNERFF. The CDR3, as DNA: TGTGCCAGCAGCTTAGGTGTACGCGGGAGCCGATCCTACAATGAGCGGTTCTTC.

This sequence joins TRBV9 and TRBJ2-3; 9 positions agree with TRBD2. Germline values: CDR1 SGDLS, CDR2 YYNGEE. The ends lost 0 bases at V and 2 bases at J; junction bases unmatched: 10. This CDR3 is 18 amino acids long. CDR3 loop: CASSVASGGTRNTDTQYF. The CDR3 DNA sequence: TGTGCCAGCAGCGTAGCCAGCGGGGGGACCCGGAACACAGATACGCAGTATTTT.

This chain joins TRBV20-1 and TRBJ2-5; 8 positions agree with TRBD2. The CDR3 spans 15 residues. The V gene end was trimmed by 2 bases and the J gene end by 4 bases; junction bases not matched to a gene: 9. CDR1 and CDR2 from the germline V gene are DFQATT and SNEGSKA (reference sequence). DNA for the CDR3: TGCAGTGCTAGATCGGAGCGGGAGAAGCGAGAGACCCAGTACTTC. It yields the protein CSARSEREKRETQYF.

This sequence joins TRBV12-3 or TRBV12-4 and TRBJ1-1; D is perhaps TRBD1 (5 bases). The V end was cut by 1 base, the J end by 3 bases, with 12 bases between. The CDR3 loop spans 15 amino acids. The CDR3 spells CASSLDSGMDTEAFF. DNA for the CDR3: TGTGCCAGCAGTTTAGATTCAGGGATGGACACTGAAGCTTTCTTT.

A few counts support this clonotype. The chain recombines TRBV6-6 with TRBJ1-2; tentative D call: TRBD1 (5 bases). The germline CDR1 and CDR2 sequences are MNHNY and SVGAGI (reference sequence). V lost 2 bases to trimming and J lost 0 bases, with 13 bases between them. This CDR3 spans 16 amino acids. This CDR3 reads CASSYGWGSPNYGYTF. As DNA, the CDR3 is TGTGCCAGCAGTTACGGGTGGGGCAGCCCTAACTATGGCTACACCTTC.

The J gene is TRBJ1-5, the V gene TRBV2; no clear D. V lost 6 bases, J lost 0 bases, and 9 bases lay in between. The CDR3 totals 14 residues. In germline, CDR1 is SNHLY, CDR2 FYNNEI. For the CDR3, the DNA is TGTGCCAGCAGATCGAGTTATAGCAATCAGCCCCAGCATTTT. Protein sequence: CASRSSYSNQPQHF.

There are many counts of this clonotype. The CDR3: CSGDRVADTQYF. CDR3 nucleotides: TGCAGCGGCGACAGGGTGGCAGATACGCAGTATTTT. The chain links TRBV29-1 to TRBJ2-3, with 7 bases that match TRBD1. The CDR3 has 12 amino acids. Germline-derived CDR1 and CDR2 are SQVTM and ANQGSEA. J was trimmed by 4 bases and V by 7 bases; bases with no gene match: 5.

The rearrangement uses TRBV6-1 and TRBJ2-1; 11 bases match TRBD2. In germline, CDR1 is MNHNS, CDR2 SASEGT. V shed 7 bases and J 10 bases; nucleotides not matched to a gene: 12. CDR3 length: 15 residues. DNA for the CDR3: TGTGCCAGCATCCTTACCCTACTAGCGGGGGACGAGCAGTTCTTC. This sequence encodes CASILTLLAGDEQFF.

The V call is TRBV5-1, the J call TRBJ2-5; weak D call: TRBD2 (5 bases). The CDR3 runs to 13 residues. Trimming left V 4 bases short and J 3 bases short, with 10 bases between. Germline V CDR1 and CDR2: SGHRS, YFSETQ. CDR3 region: CASSPGIEETQYF. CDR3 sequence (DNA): TGCGCCAGCAGCCCGGGGATTGAAGAGACCCAGTACTTC.

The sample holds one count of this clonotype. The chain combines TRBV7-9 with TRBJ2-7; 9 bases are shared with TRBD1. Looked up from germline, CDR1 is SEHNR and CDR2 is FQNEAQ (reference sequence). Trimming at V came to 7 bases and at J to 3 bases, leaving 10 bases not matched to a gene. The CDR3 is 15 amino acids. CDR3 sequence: CASTAPGQGRYEQYF. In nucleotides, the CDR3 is TGTGCCAGCACCGCTCCGGGACAGGGACGCTACGAGCAGTACTTC.

The CDR3 spells CSARPRVRTEAFF. CDR3 coding DNA: TGCAGTGCTCGCCCCAGGGTTCGAACTGAAGCTTTCTTT. J is TRBJ1-1 and V is TRBV20-1; weak D call: TRBD1 (5 bases). In germline, CDR1 is DFQATT, CDR2 SNEGSKA (reference sequence). This CDR3 contains 13 residues. Trimming removed 5 bases at V and 5 bases at J, with 15 bases between.

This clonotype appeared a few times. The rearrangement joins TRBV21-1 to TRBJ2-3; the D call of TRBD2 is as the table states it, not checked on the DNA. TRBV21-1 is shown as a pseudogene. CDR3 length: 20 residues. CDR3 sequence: CASSSPPRDSSPSSTDTQYF. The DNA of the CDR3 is TGTGCCAGCAGCTCCCCCCCGCGTGACAGCAGTCCCTCTAGCACAGATACGCAGTATTTT.

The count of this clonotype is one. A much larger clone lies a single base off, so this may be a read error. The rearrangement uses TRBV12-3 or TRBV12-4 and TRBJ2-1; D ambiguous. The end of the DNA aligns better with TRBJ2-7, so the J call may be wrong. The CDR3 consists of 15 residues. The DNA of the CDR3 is TGTGCCAGCTGGCTCAGTGACCTCTCCTACAATGAGCAGTACTTC. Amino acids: CASWLSDLSYNEQYF.